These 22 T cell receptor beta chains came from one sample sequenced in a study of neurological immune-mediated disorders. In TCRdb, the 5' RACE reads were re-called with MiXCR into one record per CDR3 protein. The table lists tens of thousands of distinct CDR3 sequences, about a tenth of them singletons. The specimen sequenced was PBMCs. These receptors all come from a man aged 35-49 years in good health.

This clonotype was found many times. The CDR3 spells CASSYSRGSNQPQHF. CDR3 nucleotide sequence: TGTGCCAGCAGTTACTCGAGGGGTAGCAATCAGCCCCAGCATTTT. The genes are TRBV6-5 and TRBJ1-5, with D perhaps TRBD1 (5 bases). V was trimmed by 0 bases and J by 0 bases, leaving 6 bases between them. CDR3 length equals 15 residues. Per the germline V gene, CDR1 is MNHEY and CDR2 is SVGAGI.

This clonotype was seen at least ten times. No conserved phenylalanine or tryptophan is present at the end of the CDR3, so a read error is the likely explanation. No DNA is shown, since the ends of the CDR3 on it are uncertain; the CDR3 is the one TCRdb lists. The CDR3 spells CASSYGESS. The chain couples TRBV6-5 to TRBJ2-1; the DNA was not compared with TRBD2, the D call given in the table. The CDR3 is 9 residues long, counting both termini. The germline V gene has CDR1 MNHEY and CDR2 SVGAGI.

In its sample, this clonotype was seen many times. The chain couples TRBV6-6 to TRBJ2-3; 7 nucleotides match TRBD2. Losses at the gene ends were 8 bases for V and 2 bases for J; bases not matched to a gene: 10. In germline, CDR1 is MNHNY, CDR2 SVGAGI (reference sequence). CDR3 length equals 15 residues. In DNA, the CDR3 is TGTGCCAGCCTTACGGGAGGTAGAAACACAGATACGCAGTATTTT. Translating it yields CASLTGGRNTDTQYF.

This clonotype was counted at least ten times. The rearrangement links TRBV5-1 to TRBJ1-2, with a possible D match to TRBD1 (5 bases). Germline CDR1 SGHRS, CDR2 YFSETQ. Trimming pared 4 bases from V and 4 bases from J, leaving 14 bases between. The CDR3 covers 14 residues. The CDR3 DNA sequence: TGCGCCAGCAGCCGCGAAGGGGAAGGCTATGGCTACACCTTC. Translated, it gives CASSREGEGYGYTF.

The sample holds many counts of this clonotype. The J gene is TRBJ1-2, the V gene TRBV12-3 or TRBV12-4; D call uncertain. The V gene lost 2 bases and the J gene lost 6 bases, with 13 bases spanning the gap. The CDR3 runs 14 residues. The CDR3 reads CASSLFSGNHGYTF. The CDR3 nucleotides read TGTGCCAGCAGTTTATTCAGCGGGAACCATGGCTACACCTTC.

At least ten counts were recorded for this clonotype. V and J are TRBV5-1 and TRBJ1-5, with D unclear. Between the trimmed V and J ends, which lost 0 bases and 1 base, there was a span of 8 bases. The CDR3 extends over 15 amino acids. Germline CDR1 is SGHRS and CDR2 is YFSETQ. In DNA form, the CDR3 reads TGCGCCAGCAGCTTGGGGGAAACGAGCAATCAGCCCCAGCATTTT. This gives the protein CASSLGETSNQPQHF.

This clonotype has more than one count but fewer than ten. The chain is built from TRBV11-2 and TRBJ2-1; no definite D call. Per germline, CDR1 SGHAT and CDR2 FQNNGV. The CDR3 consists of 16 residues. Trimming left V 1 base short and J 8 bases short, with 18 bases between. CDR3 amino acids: CASSLASPAFGYEQFF. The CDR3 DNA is TGTGCCAGCAGCTTAGCATCCCCAGCCTTTGGGTATGAGCAGTTCTTC.

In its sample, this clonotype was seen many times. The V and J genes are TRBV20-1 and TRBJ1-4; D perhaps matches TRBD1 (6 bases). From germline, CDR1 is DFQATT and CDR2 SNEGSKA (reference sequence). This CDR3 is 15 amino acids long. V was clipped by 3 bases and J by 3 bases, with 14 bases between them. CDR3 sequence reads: CSARDSSLSNEKLFF. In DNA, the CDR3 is TGCAGTGCTAGGGACAGTTCCTTATCTAATGAAAAACTGTTTTTT.

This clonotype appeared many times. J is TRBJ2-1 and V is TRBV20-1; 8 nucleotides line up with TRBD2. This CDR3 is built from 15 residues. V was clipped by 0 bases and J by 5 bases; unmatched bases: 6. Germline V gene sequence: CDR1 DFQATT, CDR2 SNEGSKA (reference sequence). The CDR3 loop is CSARDGAGVNNEQFF. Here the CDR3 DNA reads TGCAGTGCTAGAGACGGAGCGGGAGTTAACAATGAGCAGTTCTTC.

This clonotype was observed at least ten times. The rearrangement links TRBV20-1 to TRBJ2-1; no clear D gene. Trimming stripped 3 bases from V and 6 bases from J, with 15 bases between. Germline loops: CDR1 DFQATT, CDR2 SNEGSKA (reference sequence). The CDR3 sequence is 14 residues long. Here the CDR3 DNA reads TGCAGTGCTAGGAGCTTCGGAGCAGTCAATGAGCAGTTCTTC. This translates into CSARSFGAVNEQFF.

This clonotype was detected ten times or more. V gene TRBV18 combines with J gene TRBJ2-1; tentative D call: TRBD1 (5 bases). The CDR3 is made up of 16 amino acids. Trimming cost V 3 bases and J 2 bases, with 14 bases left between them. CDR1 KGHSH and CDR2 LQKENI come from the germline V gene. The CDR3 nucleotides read TGTGCCAGCTCACCTAATTACGACAGAACCTACAATGAGCAGTTCTTC. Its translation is CASSPNYDRTYNEQFF.

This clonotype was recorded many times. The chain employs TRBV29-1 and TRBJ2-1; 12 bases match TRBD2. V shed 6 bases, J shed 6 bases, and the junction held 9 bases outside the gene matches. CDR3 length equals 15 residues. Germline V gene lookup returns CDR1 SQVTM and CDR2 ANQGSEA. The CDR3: CSVPRLAGVSNEQFF. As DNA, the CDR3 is TGCAGCGTCCCTCGACTAGCGGGAGTCTCCAATGAGCAGTTCTTC.

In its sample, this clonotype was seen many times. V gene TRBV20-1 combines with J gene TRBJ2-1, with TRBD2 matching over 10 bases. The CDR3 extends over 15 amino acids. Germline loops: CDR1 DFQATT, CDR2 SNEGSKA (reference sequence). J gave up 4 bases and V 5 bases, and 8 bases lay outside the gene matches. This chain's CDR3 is CSAWTSGALYNEQFF. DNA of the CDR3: TGCAGTGCTTGGACTAGCGGAGCTTTATACAATGAGCAGTTCTTC.

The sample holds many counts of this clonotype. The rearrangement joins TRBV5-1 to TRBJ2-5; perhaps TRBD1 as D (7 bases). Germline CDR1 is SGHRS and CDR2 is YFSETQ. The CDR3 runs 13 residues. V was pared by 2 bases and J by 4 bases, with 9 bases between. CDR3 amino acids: CASSFQGGETQYF. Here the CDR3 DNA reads TGCGCCAGCAGCTTCCAGGGGGGAGAGACCCAGTACTTC.

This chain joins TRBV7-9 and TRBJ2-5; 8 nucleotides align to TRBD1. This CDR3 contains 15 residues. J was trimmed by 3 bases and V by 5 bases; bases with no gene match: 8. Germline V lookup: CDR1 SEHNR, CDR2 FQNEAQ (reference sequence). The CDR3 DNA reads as TGTGCCAGCAGCATCGGACAGGGCGGGGAAGAGACCCAGTACTTC. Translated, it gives CASSIGQGGEETQYF.

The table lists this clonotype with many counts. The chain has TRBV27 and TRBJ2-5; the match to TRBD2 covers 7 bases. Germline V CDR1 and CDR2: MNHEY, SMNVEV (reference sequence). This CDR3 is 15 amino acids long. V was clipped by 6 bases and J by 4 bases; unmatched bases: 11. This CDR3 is CASRPMTSKRETQYF. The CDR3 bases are TGTGCCAGCAGGCCGATGACTAGCAAGAGAGAGACCCAGTACTTC.

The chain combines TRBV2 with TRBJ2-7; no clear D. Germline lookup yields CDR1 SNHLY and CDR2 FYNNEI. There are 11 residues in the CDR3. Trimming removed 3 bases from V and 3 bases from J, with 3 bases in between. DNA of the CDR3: TGTGCCAGCAGTGACCACTACGAGCAGTACTTC. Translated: CASSDHYEQYF.

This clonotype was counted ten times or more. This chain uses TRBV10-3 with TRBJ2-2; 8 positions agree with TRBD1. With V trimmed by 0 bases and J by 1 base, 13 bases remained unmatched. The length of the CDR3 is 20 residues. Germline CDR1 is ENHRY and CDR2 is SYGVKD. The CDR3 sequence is CAISESGGHRTGRNTGELFF. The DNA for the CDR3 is TGTGCCATCAGTGAGTCGGGAGGCCACCGGACAGGGAGGAACACCGGGGAGCTGTTTTTT.

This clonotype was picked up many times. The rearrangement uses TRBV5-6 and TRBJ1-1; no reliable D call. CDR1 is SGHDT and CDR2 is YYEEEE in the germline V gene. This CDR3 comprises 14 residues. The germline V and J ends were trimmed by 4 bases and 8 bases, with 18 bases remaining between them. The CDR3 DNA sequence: TGTGCCAGCAGCCCACCCGGACTTCCGACCGAAGCTTTCTTT. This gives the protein CASSPPGLPTEAFF.

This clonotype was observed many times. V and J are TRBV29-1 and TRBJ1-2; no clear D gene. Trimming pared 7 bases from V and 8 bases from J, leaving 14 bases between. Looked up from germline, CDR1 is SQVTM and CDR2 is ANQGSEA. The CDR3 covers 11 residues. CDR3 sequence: CSAPYEDGYTF. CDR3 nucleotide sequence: TGCAGCGCCCCCTACGAGGACGGCTACACCTTC.

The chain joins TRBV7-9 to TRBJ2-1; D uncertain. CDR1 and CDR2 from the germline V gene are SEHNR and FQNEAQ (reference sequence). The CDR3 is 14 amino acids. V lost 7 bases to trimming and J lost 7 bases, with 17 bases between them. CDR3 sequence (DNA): TGTGCCAGCACCCTCCCCCCCCTGGAGAATGAGCAGTTCTTC. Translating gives CASTLPPLENEQFF.

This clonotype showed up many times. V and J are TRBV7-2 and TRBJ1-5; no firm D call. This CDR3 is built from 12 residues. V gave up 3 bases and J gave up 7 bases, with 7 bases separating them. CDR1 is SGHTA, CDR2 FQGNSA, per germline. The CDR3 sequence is CASSFNGQPQHF. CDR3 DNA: TGTGCCAGCAGCTTCAACGGGCAGCCCCAGCATTTT.